This TCR beta chain was found in a study of blood T cells in healthy people across ages. This clonotype was detected only once. A much larger clone is a single base away; this may be a read error. The germline V gene has CDR1 SNHLY and CDR2 FYNNEI. This CDR3 contains 14 residues. Primed by a sample-barcoded 5' primer and a J-beta primer mix, a second PCR proceeded for 7 to 11 cycles. TCRdb used MiXCR to reprocess the 5' RACE reads, holding one entry per CDR3 protein. The sample yields about 590,000 distinct CDR3 sequences, about 30% seen once. They isolated at least 7 million PBMCs from each sample. This chain uses TRBV2 with TRBJ2-1; 10 bases fit TRBD1. Specimen: blood. This TCR derives from a woman over 75 in good health. CDR3 DNA: TGTGTCAGCACTCAGGGACAGGGGTCCAATGAGCAGTTCTTC. Protein product: CVSTQGQGSNEQFF.